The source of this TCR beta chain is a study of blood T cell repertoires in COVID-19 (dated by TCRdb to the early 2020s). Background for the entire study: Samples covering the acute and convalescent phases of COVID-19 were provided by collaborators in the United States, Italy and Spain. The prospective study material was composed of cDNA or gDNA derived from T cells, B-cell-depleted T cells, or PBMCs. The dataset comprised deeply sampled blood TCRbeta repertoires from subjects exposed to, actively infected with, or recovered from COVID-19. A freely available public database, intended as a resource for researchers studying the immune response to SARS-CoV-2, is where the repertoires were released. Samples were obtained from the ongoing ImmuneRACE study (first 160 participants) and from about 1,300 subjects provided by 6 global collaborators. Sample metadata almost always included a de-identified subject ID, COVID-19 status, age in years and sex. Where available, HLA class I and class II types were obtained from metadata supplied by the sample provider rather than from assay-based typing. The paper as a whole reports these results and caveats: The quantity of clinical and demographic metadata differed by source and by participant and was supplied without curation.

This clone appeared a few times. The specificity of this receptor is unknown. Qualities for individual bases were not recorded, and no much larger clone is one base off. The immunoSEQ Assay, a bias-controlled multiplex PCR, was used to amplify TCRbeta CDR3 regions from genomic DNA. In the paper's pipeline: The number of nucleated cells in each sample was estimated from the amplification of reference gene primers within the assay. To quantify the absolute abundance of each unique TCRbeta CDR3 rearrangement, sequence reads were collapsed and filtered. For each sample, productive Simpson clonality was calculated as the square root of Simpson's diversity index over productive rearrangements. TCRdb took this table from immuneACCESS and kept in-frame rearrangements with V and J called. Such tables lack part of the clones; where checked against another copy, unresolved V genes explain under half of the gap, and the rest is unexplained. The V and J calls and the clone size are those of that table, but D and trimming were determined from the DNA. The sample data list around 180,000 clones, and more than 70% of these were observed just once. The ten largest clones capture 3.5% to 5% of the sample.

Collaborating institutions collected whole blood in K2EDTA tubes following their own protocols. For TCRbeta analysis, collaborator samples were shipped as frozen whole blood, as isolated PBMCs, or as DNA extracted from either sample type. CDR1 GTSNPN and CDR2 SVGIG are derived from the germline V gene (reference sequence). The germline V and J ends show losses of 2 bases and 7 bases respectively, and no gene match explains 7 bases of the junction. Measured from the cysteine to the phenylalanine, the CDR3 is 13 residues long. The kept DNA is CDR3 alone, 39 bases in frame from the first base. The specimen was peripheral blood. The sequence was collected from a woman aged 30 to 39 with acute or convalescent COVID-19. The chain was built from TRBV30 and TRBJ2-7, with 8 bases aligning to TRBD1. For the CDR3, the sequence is CAWSLGTGGEQYF. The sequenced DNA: TGTGCCTGGAGTCTTGGGACAGGAGGGGAGCAGTACTTC.